One T cell receptor (beta chain) is described in this entry. This sample is drawn from a study of cytomegalovirus exposure and HLA in healthy donors. Overall study context: Among roughly 190 million T cells, an earlier analysis found 117 million unique TCR beta sequences.

The PCR employed 60 Vbeta primers together with 13 Jbeta primers. Using immunoSEQ multiplex PCR, the repertoire was profiled, and TCRdb retains in-frame clones only, with some absent. The data show about 120,000 clones, about 81% seen once. This CDR3 has 15 residues. The germline V and J ends were trimmed by 5 bases and 11 bases, with 24 bases remaining between them. Germline V gene sequence: CDR1 LNHDA, CDR2 SQIVND (reference sequence). This TCR was sampled from a man aged 35-49 years in good health and CMV-seronegative. Sequenced: PBMCs. The gene calls are TRBV19 and TRBJ1-1, with D perhaps TRBD1 (6 bases). CDR3 sequence reads: CASSVSFGTSRGAFF. The CDR3 DNA sequence: TGTGCCAGTAGTGTCAGCTTCGGGACATCACGAGGGGCTTTCTTT.